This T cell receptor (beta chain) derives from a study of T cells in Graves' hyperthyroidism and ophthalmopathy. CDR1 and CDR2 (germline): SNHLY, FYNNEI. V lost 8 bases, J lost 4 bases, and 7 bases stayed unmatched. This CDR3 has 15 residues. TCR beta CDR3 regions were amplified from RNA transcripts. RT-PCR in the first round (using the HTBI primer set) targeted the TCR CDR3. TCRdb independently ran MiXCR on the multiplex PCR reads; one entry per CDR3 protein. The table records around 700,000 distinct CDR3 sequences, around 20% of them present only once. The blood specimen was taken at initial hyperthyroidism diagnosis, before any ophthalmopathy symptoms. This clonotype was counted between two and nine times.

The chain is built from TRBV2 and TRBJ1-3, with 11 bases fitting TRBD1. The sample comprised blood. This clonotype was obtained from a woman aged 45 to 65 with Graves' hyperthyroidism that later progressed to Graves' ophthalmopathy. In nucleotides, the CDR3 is TGTGCCAGCTCCCGGACAGGGGGCGACGGAAACACCATATATTTT. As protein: CASSRTGGDGNTIYF.